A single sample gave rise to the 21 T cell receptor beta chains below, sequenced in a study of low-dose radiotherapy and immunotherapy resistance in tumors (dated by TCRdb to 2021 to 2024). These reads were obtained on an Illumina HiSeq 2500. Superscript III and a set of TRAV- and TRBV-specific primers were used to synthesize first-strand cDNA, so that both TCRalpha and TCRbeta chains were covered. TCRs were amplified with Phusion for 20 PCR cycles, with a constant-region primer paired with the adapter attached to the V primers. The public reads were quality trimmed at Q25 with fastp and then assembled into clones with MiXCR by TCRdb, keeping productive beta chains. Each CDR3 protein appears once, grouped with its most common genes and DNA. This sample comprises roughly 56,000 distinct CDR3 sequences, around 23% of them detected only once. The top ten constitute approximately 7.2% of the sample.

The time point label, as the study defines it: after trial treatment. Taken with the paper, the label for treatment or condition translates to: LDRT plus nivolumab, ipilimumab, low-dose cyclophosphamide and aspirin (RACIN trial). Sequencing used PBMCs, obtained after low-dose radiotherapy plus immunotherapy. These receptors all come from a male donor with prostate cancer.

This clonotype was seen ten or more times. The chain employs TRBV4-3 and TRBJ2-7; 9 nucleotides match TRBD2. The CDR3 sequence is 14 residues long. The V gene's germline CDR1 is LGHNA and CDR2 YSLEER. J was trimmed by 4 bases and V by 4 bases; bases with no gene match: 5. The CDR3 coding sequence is TGCGCCAGCAGCCCCCGACTAGCGGAATACGAGCAGTACTTC. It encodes CASSPRLAEYEQYF.

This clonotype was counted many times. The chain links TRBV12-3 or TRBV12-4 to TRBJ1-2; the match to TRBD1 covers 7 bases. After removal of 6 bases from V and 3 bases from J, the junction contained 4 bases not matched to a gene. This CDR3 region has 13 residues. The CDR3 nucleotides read TGTGCCAGCAGACCAGGGACAGACTATGGCTACACCTTC. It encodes CASRPGTDYGYTF.

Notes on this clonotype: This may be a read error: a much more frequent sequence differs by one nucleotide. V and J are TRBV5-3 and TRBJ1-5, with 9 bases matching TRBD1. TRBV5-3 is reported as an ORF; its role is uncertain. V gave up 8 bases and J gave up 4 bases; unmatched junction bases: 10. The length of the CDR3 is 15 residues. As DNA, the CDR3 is TGTGCCAGCAGTGACGGACAGGGGATAAATCAGCCCCAGCATTTT. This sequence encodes CASSDGQGINQPQHF.

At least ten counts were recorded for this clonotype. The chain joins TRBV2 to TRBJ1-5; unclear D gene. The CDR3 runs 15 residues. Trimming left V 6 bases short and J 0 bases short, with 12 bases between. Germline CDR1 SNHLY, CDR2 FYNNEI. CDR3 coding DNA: TGTGCCAGCAGGGAGAGGATTAATAGCAATCAGCCCCAGCATTTT. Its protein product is CASRERINSNQPQHF. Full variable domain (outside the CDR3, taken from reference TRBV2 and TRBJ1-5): EPEVTQTPSHQVTQMGQEVILRCVPISNHLYFYWYRQILGQKVEFLVSFYNNEISEKSEIFDDQFSVERPDGSNFTLKIRSTKLEDSAMYFCASRERINSNQPQHFGDGTRLSIL.

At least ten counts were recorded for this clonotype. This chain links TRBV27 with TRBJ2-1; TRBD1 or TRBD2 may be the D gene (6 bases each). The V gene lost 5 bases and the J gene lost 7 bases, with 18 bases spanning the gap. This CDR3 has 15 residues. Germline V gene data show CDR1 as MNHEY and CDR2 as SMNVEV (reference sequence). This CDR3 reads CASSPRGTPFNEQFF. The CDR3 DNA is TGTGCCAGCAGTCCACGCGGGACACCGTTTAATGAGCAGTTCTTC.

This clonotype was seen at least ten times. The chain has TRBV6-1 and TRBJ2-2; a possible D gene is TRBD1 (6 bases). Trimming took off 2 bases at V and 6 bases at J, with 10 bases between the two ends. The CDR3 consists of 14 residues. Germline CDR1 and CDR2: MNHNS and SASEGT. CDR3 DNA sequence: TGTGCCAGCAGTGAATTAGGGGGACCCGGGGAGCTGTTTTTT. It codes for CASSELGGPGELFF.

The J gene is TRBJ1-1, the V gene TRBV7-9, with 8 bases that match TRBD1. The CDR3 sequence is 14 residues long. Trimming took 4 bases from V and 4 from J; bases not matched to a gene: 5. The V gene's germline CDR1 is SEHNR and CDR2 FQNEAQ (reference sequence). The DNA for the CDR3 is TGTGCCAGCAGCTCGGGTACAGGGGGCACTGAAGCTTTCTTT. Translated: CASSSGTGGTEAFF.

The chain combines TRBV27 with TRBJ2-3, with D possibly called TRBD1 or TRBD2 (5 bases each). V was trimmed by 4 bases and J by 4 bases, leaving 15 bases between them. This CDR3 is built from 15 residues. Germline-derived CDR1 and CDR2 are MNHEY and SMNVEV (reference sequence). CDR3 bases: TGTGCCAGCAGTTGGGACGGATCCAGCGCAGATACGCAGTATTTT. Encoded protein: CASSWDGSSADTQYF.

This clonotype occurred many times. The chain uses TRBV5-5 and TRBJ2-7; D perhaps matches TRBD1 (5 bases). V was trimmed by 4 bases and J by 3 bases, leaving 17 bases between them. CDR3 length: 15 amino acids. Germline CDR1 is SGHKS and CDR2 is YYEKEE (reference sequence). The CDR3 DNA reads TGTGCCAGCAGCACCCGTACCAGGGTGCTCTACGAGCAGTACTTC. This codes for CASSTRTRVLYEQYF.

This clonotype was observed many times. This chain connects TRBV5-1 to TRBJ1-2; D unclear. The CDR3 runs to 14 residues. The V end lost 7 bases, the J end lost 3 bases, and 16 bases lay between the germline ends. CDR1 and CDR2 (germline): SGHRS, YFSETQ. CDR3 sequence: CASSRGSGDYGYTF. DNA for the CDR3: TGCGCCAGCTCGAGAGGGAGTGGAGACTATGGCTACACCTTC.

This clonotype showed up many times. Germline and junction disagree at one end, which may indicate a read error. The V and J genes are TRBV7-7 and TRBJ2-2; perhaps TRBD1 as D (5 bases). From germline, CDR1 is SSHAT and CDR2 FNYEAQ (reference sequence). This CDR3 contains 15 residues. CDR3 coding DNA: TGTGCTAGCAGCTTACAGGCTGGGTCAGCCGGGGAGCTGTTTTTT. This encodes CASSLQAGSAGELFF.

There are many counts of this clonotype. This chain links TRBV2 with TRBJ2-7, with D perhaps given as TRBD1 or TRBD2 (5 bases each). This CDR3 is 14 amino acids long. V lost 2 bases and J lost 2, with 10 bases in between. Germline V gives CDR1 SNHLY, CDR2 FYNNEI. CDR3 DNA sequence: TGTGCCAGCAGTGAAACGGGACGGACCTACGAGCAGTACTTC. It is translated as CASSETGRTYEQYF.

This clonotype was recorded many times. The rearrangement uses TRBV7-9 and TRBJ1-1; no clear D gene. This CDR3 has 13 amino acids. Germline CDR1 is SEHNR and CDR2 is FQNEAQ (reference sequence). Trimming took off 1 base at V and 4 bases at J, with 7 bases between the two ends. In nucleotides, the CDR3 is TGTGCCAGCAGCTTAGTTCCAGGCACTGAAGCTTTCTTT. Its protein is CASSLVPGTEAFF.

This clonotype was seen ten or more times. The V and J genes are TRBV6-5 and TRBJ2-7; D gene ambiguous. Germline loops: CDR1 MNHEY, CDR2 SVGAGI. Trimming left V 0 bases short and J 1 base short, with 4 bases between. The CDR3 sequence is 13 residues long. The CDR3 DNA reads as TGTGCCAGCAGTTACTCGATATCCTACGAGCAGTACTTC. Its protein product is CASSYSISYEQYF.

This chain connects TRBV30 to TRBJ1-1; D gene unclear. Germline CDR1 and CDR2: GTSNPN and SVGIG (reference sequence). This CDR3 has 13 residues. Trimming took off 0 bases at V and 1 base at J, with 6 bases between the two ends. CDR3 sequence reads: CAWSVRGNTEAFF. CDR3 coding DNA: TGTGCCTGGAGTGTACGCGGGAACACTGAAGCTTTCTTT.

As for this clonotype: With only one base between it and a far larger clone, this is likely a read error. CDR3: CASSTELTGDQETQFF. The CDR3 bases are TGTGCCAGCAGCACCGAATTGACAGGGGACCAAGAGACCCAGTTCTTC. V gene TRBV2 combines with J gene TRBJ2-1, with TRBD1 identical over 8 bases. The germline CDR1 and CDR2 sequences are SNHLY and FYNNEI. CDR3 size: 16 residues. Trimming at V came to 6 bases and at J to 13 bases, leaving 20 bases not matched to a gene. The variable domain in full, completed from reference TRBV2 and TRBJ2-1, reads EPEVTQTPSHQVTQMGQEVILRCVPISNHLYFYWYRQILGQKVEFLVSFYNNEISEKSEIFDDQFSVERPDGSNFTLKIRSTKLEDSAMYFCASSTELTGDQETQFFGPGTRLTVL.

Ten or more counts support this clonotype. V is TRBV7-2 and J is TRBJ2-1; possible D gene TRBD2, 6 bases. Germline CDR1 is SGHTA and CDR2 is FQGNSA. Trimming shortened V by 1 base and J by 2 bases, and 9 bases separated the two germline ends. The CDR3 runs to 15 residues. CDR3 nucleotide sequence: TGTGCCAGCAGCTTAGACGGGAGACCCTACAATGAGCAGTTCTTC. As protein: CASSLDGRPYNEQFF.

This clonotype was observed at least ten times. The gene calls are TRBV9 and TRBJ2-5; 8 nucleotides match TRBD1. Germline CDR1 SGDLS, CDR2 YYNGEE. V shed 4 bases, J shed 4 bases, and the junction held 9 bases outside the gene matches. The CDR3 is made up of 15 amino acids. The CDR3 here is CASSLTGQGGETQYF. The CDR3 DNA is TGTGCCAGCAGCCTCACCGGACAGGGAGGAGAGACCCAGTACTTC.

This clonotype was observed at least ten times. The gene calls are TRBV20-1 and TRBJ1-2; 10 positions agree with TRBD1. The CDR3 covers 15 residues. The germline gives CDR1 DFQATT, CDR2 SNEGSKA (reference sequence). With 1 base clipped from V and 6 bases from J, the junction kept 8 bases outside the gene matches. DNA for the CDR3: TGCAGTGCTAGAGTCAAACTCGGGACAGGGGATGGCTACACCTTC. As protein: CSARVKLGTGDGYTF.

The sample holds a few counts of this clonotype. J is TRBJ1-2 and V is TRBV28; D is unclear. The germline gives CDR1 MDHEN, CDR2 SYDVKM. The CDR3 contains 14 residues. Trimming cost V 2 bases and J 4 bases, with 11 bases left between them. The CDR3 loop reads CASSLSYSTYGYTF. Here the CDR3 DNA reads TGTGCCAGCAGTTTAAGCTACAGCACCTATGGCTACACCTTC.

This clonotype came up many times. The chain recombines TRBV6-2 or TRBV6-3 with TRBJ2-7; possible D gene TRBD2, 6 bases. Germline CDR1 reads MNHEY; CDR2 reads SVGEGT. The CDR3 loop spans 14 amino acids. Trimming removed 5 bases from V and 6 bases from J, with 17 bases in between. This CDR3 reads CASSGETSISEQYF. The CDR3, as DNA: TGTGCCAGCAGTGGGGAGACTAGTATCTCCGAGCAGTACTTC.